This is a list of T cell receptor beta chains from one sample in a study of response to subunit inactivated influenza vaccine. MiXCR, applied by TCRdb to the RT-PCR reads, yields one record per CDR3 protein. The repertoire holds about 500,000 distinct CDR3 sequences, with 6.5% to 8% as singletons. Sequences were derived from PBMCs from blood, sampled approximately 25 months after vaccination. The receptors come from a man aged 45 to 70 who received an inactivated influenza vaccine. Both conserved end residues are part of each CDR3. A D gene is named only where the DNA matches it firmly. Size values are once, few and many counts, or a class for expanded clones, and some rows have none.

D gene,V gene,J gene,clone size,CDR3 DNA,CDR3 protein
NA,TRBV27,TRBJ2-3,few,TGTGCCAGCAAGTCCTGGCGGGGGCCGAGCACAGATACGCAGTATTTT,CASKSWRGPSTDTQYF
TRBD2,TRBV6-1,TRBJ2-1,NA,TGTGCCAGCAGTGAAGCGGTAGCGGGTGTTCGAAATGAGCAGTTCTTC,CASSEAVAGVRNEQFF
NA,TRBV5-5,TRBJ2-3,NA,TGTGCCAGCAGCTATTACAGTAGCACAGATACGCAGTATTTT,CASSYYSSTDTQYF
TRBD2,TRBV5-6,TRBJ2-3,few,TGTGCCAGCAGCTTCCGGGGGGTTGCGGCCACAGATACGCAGTATTTT,CASSFRGVAATDTQYF
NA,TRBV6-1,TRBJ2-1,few,TGTGCCAGCAGTGAGGAGCCCACGGGTTTCTTGGTATCAAGGGGCAATGAGCAGTTCTTC,CASSEEPTGFLVSRGNEQFF
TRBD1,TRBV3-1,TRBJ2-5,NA,TGTGCCAGCAGGGATTTAGGGGCAGGGGGCGGCGGGACCCAGTACTTC,CASRDLGAGGGGTQYF
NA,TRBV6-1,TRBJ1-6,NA,TGTGCCAGTACTTTGGATTATAATTCACCCCTCCACTTT,CASTLDYNSPLHF
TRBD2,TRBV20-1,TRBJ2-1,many,TGCAGCTGTTGGCTAGCGGGAGGGTCGTTCGATGAGCAGTTCTTC,CSCWLAGGSFDEQFF
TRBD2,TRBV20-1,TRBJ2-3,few,TGCAGTGCCCCCCGGGGGGGAGTAGGTACAGATACGCAGTATTTT,CSAPRGGVGTDTQYF
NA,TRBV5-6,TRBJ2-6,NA,TGTGCCAGCAGCTTGGTTGGCTACTCTGGGGCCAACGTCCTGACTTTC,CASSLVGYSGANVLTF
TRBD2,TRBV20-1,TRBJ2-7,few,TGCAGTGCTAGTTTAGGCGGGAGGTCCTACGAGCAGTACTTC,CSASLGGRSYEQYF